The clone carrying this T cell receptor beta chain was seen once. As yet, its antigen is unknown. This sample is part of a study of Graves' ophthalmopathy and Graves' hyperthyroidism. Notes on the study in general: In separating ophthalmopathy from stable hyperthyroidism, a 13-signature model achieved nearly 90% sensitivity and 75% to 84% specificity.

V shed 7 bases and J 0 bases; nucleotides not matched to a gene: 21. Germline loops: CDR1 SQVTM, CDR2 ANQGSEA. CDR3 size: 20 residues. Amplification of TCR beta CDR3 regions used RNA transcripts. In the first round, RT-PCR was carried out with HTBI primers, and a multiplex PCR formed the second round. TCRdb re-analysed the multiplex PCR reads in MiXCR, keeping a single row per CDR3 protein. This sample has approximately 640,000 distinct CDR3 sequences, with roughly 39% found just once. CAS ≥3, NOSPECS ≥4, moderate-to-severe activity and duration under 3 months marked donors with ophthalmopathy. The chain uses TRBV29-1 and TRBJ2-1; 10 positions agree with TRBD1. Specimen: peripheral blood. The clonotype comes from an adult man with Graves' ophthalmopathy. The CDR3 DNA reads TGCAGCGCACAGACAGGGGGCGGGGGTGGATCTCTGTACTCCTACAATGAGCAGTTCTTC. This sequence encodes CSAQTGGGGGSLYSYNEQFF.